What follows are 12 T cell receptor beta chains derived from one specimen sequenced in a study of early T cells in non-severe SARS-CoV-2 infection. TCRdb itself ran the 5' RACE reads through MiXCR, one entry per CDR3 protein. The table lists tens of thousands of distinct CDR3 sequences, 8.7% of them singletons, with about 3.9% in the top ten. This sample comprised whole blood, obtained at baseline. The receptors stem from an adult who was a healthcare worker with PCR-confirmed SARS-CoV-2 infection or an uninfected control (not recorded which).

The rearrangement joins TRBV5-1 to TRBJ1-1; TRBD1 aligns across 9 bases. V lost 2 bases and J lost 0; bases outside the gene matches: 5. CDR3 length equals 16 residues. From germline, CDR1 is SGHRS and CDR2 YFSETQ. The CDR3 is CASSFSGTGMNTEAFF. The DNA of the CDR3 is TGCGCCAGCAGCTTCTCCGGGACAGGGATGAACACTGAAGCTTTCTTT.

The rearrangement joins TRBV20-1 to TRBJ2-5, with 12 bases aligning to TRBD2. Germline CDR1 reads DFQATT; CDR2 reads SNEGSKA (reference sequence). This CDR3 is built from 16 residues. The V gene end was trimmed by 2 bases and the J gene end by 3 bases; junction bases not matched to a gene: 7. The CDR3, as DNA: TGCAGTGCTAGAAGGCTAGCGGGGGGGAGGAAAGAGACCCAGTACTTC. It is translated as CSARRLAGGRKETQYF.

This clonotype was counted a few times. The chain recombines TRBV7-9 with TRBJ2-1; TRBD2 matches at 7 bases. The CDR3 consists of 17 residues. After removal of 1 base from V and 5 bases from J, the junction contained 11 bases not matched to a gene. In germline, CDR1 is SEHNR, CDR2 FQNEAQ (reference sequence). The DNA for the CDR3 is TGTGCCAGCAGCTTAGTTGTGTCCAGCGGGGCCAACAATGAGCAGTTCTTC. Protein: CASSLVVSSGANNEQFF.

J is TRBJ1-3 and V is TRBV4-1; D remains ambiguous. CDR3 length: 15 residues. Germline V lookup: CDR1 MGHRA, CDR2 YSYEKL. Trimming cost V 0 bases and J 4 bases, with 10 bases left between them. CDR3 sequence: CASSQDRQLGNTIYF. CDR3 DNA sequence: TGCGCCAGCAGCCAAGATAGGCAGTTAGGAAACACCATATATTTT.

This clonotype showed up just a few times. In DNA, the CDR3 is TGTGCCAGCAGCCCTACGTACTTCAGGGGGTTTGACTATGGCTACACCTTC. Its translation is CASSPTYFRGFDYGYTF. V usage is TRBV6-5 and J usage is TRBJ1-2, with 7 bases fitting TRBD1. In germline, CDR1 is MNHEY, CDR2 SVGAGI. The CDR3 has 17 amino acids. Trimming at V came to 6 bases and at J to 3 bases, leaving 16 bases not matched to a gene.

This chain joins TRBV7-9 and TRBJ1-1, with D uncertain. The length of the CDR3 is 13 residues. Germline assignment: CDR1 SEHNR and CDR2 FQNEAQ (reference sequence). V was trimmed by 2 bases and J by 5 bases, leaving 9 bases between them. Written as DNA, the CDR3 is TGTGCCAGCAGCTTAATTTTCCGGACTGAAGCTTTCTTT. Translation: CASSLIFRTEAFF.

The V and J genes are TRBV29-1 and TRBJ2-1, with D uncertain. Germline CDR1 SQVTM, CDR2 ANQGSEA. The CDR3 is 14 residues long. The V gene lost 3 bases and the J gene lost 1 base, with 10 bases spanning the gap. The CDR3 region is CSVEKVGSYNEQFF. CDR3 DNA: TGCAGCGTTGAGAAAGTTGGGTCCTACAATGAGCAGTTCTTC.

This clonotype was seen a handful of times. The chain joins TRBV29-1 to TRBJ2-1, with 13 bases fitting TRBD2. This CDR3 has 17 amino acids. From germline, CDR1 is SQVTM and CDR2 ANQGSEA. Trimming removed 6 bases from V and 0 bases from J; junction bases left unmatched: 8. CDR3: CSVLGLAGANSYNEQFF. The CDR3 region has the DNA TGCAGCGTACTCGGACTAGCGGGAGCAAACTCCTACAATGAGCAGTTCTTC.

The rearrangement joins TRBV12-3 or TRBV12-4 to TRBJ2-7; 11 nucleotides align to TRBD1. Losses at the gene ends were 5 bases for V and 6 bases for J; bases not matched to a gene: 6. CDR3 length equals 14 residues. Written as DNA, the CDR3 is TGTGCCAGCAGTCCCGGACAGGGGGCGCGCGAGCAGTACTTC. This sequence encodes CASSPGQGAREQYF.

The chain recombines TRBV5-1 with TRBJ2-1; a possible D gene is TRBD1 (6 bases). V was shortened by 7 bases and J by 7 bases, with 18 bases between the two germline ends. The CDR3 consists of 14 residues. The germline CDR1 and CDR2 sequences are SGHRS and YFSETQ. CDR3 sequence (DNA): TGCGCCAGCGGAACACAGGGTCGGCGGAATGAGCAGTTCTTC. It encodes CASGTQGRRNEQFF.

This chain joins TRBV4-1 and TRBJ1-1, with D uncertain. V lost 3 bases, J lost 2 bases, and 7 bases lay in between. The CDR3 is made up of 13 amino acids. Germline V gene sequence: CDR1 MGHRA, CDR2 YSYEKL. This chain's CDR3 is CASSQTENTEAFF. DNA of the CDR3: TGCGCCAGCAGCCAGACGGAAAACACTGAAGCTTTCTTT.

This clonotype showed up many times. The rearrangement joins TRBV6-5 to TRBJ1-3; no reliable D call. The CDR3 is made up of 14 amino acids. Trimming shortened V by 5 bases and J by 0 bases, and 8 bases separated the two germline ends. Germline V gene lookup returns CDR1 MNHEY and CDR2 SVGAGI. The CDR3 region has the DNA TGTGCCAGCAGTCAAGGCGGCTCTGGAAACACCATATATTTT. As protein: CASSQGGSGNTIYF.